This T cell receptor (beta chain) was captured in a study of cytomegalovirus exposure and HLA in healthy donors. General study results and limits: Later analysis identified a missense DCLRE1C variant that was linked to TCR beta V- and J-gene trimming. The classifier reportedly diagnosed cytomegalovirus status with high sensitivity and specificity.

The PCR contained 60 Vbeta and 13 Jbeta primers. Original handling: An analysis that came later counted tens of millions of unique TCR beta chains, some 11 million shared. TCRdb's copy holds only in-frame clones and misses some; the assay was immunoSEQ multiplex PCR. V, J and clone size reflect that table, while D and trimming were determined from the DNA. This sample has 150,000 to 200,000 clones, with about three quarters found just once. V gave up 6 bases and J gave up 6 bases, with 8 bases separating them. CDR3 length: 11 residues. Germline V gene lookup returns CDR1 DFQATT and CDR2 SNEGSKA (reference sequence). About this clone: What it binds is unknown.

The V call is TRBV20-1, the J call TRBJ2-2, with D maybe TRBD1 (6 bases). The sequenced sample consisted of PBMCs. The sequence was obtained from a man aged 35 to 55 in good health and CMV-seropositive. In DNA form, the CDR3 reads TGCAGTGCCAACAGGGCCGGGGAGCTGTTTTTT. Translation: CSANRAGELFF.